The 22 T cell receptor beta chains given below trace back to one sample, sequenced in a study of T cell repertoires in cytomegalovirus infection. From the reads, TCRdb called clonotypes with MiXCR, one entry per CDR3 protein. The sample shows about 240,000 distinct CDR3 sequences, 6.5% of them seen only once. The sample taken for sequencing was PBMCs. These receptors all come from a human donor in good health (CMV status not recorded). Some clones in this sample may be carry-over from other donors' samples.

This clonotype was counted ten times or more. The chain couples TRBV25-1 to TRBJ2-3; D is uncertain. Germline CDR1 and CDR2: MGHDK and SYGVNS. There are 15 residues in the CDR3. The V and J ends lost 5 bases and 1 base respectively, with 13 bases between them. The CDR3 DNA reads TGTGCCAGCAGTCTTAATCCTCAAGGCACAGATACGCAGTATTTT. Protein sequence: CASSLNPQGTDTQYF.

The J gene is TRBJ2-1, the V gene TRBV14; no clear D gene. Per the germline V gene, CDR1 is SGHDN and CDR2 is FVKESK. The CDR3 runs to 15 residues. V lost 1 base, J lost 7 bases, and 14 bases lay in between. The CDR3 reads CASSQAWNKGNEQFF. The CDR3 nucleotides read TGTGCCAGCAGCCAAGCGTGGAATAAGGGTAATGAGCAGTTCTTC.

The sample holds many counts of this clonotype. The chain combines TRBV6-2 or TRBV6-3 with TRBJ1-1, with D unclear. V lost 2 bases to trimming and J lost 5 bases, with 12 bases between them. Germline V gene sequence: CDR1 MNHEY, CDR2 SVGEGT. The CDR3 is 14 residues long. The CDR3 sequence is CASSYGDGRTEAFF. CDR3 nucleotides: TGTGCCAGCAGTTACGGAGATGGGCGAACTGAAGCTTTCTTT.

This clonotype was recorded many times. The genes are TRBV28 and TRBJ1-2; D remains ambiguous. The germline gives CDR1 MDHEN, CDR2 SYDVKM. The V end lost 3 bases, the J end lost 8 bases, and 16 bases lay between the germline ends. The CDR3 is made up of 14 amino acids. This CDR3 reads CASSFGVAFRGYTF. In nucleotides, the CDR3 is TGTGCCAGCAGTTTCGGGGTAGCGTTTCGGGGCTACACCTTC.

The V call is TRBV18, the J call TRBJ1-2, with TRBD1 matching over 10 bases. CDR1 is KGHSH and CDR2 is LQKENI in the germline V gene. The CDR3 totals 13 residues. Trimming removed 3 bases from V and 7 bases from J; junction bases left unmatched: 2. The CDR3 DNA is TGTGCCAGCTCACCGGGACAGGGGTCTGGCTACACCTTC. It encodes CASSPGQGSGYTF.

The chain uses TRBV20-1 and TRBJ1-1, with a tentative D call TRBD1 (5 bases). The CDR3 extends over 13 amino acids. Germline CDR1 and CDR2: DFQATT and SNEGSKA (reference sequence). The V end was cut by 5 bases, the J end by 0 bases, with 10 bases between. The DNA of the CDR3 is TGCAGTGCTCTGGGACGGGTGAACACTGAAGCTTTCTTT. Its protein is CSALGRVNTEAFF.

This clonotype was observed at least ten times. The J gene is TRBJ1-1, the V gene TRBV28; no reliable D call. In germline, CDR1 is MDHEN, CDR2 SYDVKM. Trimming stripped 8 bases from V and 0 bases from J, with 10 bases between. The CDR3 consists of 13 residues. As DNA, the CDR3 is TGTGCCAGCCGGGAGTCTATGAACACTGAAGCTTTCTTT. It yields the protein CASRESMNTEAFF. The full variable domain, its missing parts supplied by reference TRBV28 and TRBJ1-1, is DVKVTQSSRYLVKRTGEKVFLECVQDMDHENMFWYRQDPGLGLRLIYFSYDVKMKEKGDIPEGYSVSREKKERFSLILESASTNQTSMYLCASRESMNTEAFFGQGTRLTVV.

This rearrangement joins TRBV6-5 to TRBJ2-7; D is undetermined. There are 12 residues in the CDR3. Germline V gene lookup returns CDR1 MNHEY and CDR2 SVGAGI. Trimming stripped 5 bases from V and 1 base from J, with 6 bases between. CDR3 DNA: TGTGCCAGCAGTCCCACGTCCTACGAGCAGTACTTC. Protein: CASSPTSYEQYF.

This clonotype was seen repeatedly, ten times or more. The V and J genes are TRBV24-1 and TRBJ2-5; 7 nucleotides match TRBD1. CDR1 and CDR2 (germline): KGHDR, SFDVKD. The CDR3 contains 14 residues. The V gene end was trimmed by 4 bases and the J gene end by 2 bases; junction bases not matched to a gene: 3. The chain's CDR3 is CATSEGTAQETQYF. The CDR3 nucleotides are TGTGCCACCAGTGAAGGGACAGCTCAAGAGACCCAGTACTTC.

This clonotype was found many times. The rearrangement uses TRBV29-1 and TRBJ2-5, with D possibly being TRBD1 or TRBD2 (5 bases each). Trimming left V 6 bases short and J 3 bases short, with 11 bases between. The CDR3 is made up of 12 amino acids. Germline CDR1 SQVTM, CDR2 ANQGSEA. The CDR3 region is CSVTGTEETQYF. The CDR3, as DNA: TGCAGCGTAACCGGGACGGAAGAGACCCAGTACTTC.

This clonotype was detected many times. The chain combines TRBV20-1 with TRBJ1-5; no definite D call. V lost 0 bases to trimming and J lost 5 bases, with 8 bases between them. The CDR3 totals 13 residues. Germline V gene sequence: CDR1 DFQATT, CDR2 SNEGSKA (reference sequence). CDR3 coding DNA: TGCAGTGCTAGAGATGGACCCGATCAGCCCCAGCATTTT. Residues: CSARDGPDQPQHF.

There are many counts of this clonotype. The chain is built from TRBV6-2 or TRBV6-3 and TRBJ2-1, with 10 bases lining up with TRBD2. J lost 8 bases, V lost 4 bases, and 17 bases had no gene match. The V gene's germline CDR1 is MNHEY and CDR2 SVGEGT. The CDR3 is 18 amino acids. The CDR3 loop is CASSSSGGDGGLEDEQFF. The CDR3 DNA follows: TGTGCCAGCAGTTCTAGCGGGGGCGACGGAGGGCTTGAGGATGAGCAGTTCTTC.

V usage is TRBV28 and J usage is TRBJ1-4; D is undetermined. V was pared by 5 bases and J by 3 bases, with 10 bases between. Germline V CDR1 and CDR2: MDHEN, SYDVKM. This CDR3 is 14 amino acids long. CDR3 protein: CASSTEGANEKLFF. The CDR3 region has the DNA TGTGCCAGCAGTACCGAGGGTGCTAATGAAAAACTGTTTTTT. The complete variable domain, with remaining parts taken from reference TRBV28 and TRBJ1-4, reads DVKVTQSSRYLVKRTGEKVFLECVQDMDHENMFWYRQDPGLGLRLIYFSYDVKMKEKGDIPEGYSVSREKKERFSLILESASTNQTSMYLCASSTEGANEKLFFGSGTQLSVL.

This clonotype was counted many times. V usage is TRBV11-2 and J usage is TRBJ1-1; D not certain. The CDR3 is made up of 16 amino acids. With 6 bases removed from V and 0 bases from J, the gap between germline ends came to 17 bases. In germline, CDR1 is SGHAT, CDR2 FQNNGV. The CDR3 protein is CASRSGRAELNTEAFF. CDR3 nucleotide sequence: TGTGCCAGCAGGTCCGGGCGGGCGGAGCTGAACACTGAAGCTTTCTTT. Filled out from reference TRBV11-2 and TRBJ1-1, the complete variable domain reads EAGVAQSPRYKIIEKRQSVAFWCNPISGHATLYWYQQILGQGPKLLIQFQNNGVVDDSQLPKDRFSAERLKGVDSTLKIQPAKLEDSAVYLCASRSGRAELNTEAFFGQGTRLTVV.

This clonotype was counted between two and nine times. V gene TRBV4-3 combines with J gene TRBJ2-3; 7 positions agree with TRBD1. In germline, CDR1 is LGHNA, CDR2 YSLEER. The V segment lost 4 bases and the J segment 3 bases; nucleotides outside the gene matches: 10. CDR3 size: 16 residues. The CDR3 spells CASSLSTGIRTDTQYF. The DNA of the CDR3 is TGCGCCAGCAGCCTTTCGACAGGGATTAGGACAGATACGCAGTATTTT.

At least ten counts were recorded for this clonotype. V and J are TRBV7-2 and TRBJ1-5; D is possibly TRBD1 (5 bases). Germline V gives CDR1 SGHTA, CDR2 FQGNSA. Trimming took off 0 bases at V and 5 bases at J, with 11 bases between the two ends. CDR3 length: 15 residues. The DNA for the CDR3 is TGTGCCAGCAGCTTAGCCCGACAGCTAGATCAGCCCCAGCATTTT. It codes for CASSLARQLDQPQHF.

This clonotype appeared many times. The chain joins TRBV6-2 or TRBV6-3 to TRBJ2-7; D might be TRBD1 (5 bases). CDR3 length equals 16 residues. Germline V CDR1 and CDR2: MNHEY, SVGEGT. With 6 bases removed from V and 3 bases from J, the gap between germline ends came to 21 bases. CDR3 nucleotides: TGTGCCAGCAGGAAGCAGACCGCCCCAGGGATCTACGAGCAGTACTTC. Encoded protein: CASRKQTAPGIYEQYF.

This clonotype appeared many times. V usage is TRBV11-2 and J usage is TRBJ2-7; perhaps TRBD1 as D (6 bases). Germline V gene data show CDR1 as SGHAT and CDR2 as FQNNGV. Trimming cost V 1 base and J 7 bases, with 17 bases left between them. This CDR3 region has 15 residues. The CDR3 nucleotides read TGTGCCAGCAGCTTAGCCGTCAACAGGGAATTGGAGCAGTACTTC. It translates to CASSLAVNRELEQYF.

This clonotype has ten or more counts. The chain has TRBV12-3 or TRBV12-4 and TRBJ1-2; D unclear. This CDR3 is built from 12 residues. Trimming stripped 3 bases from V and 4 bases from J, with 6 bases between. CDR3 bases: TGTGCCAGCAGTTTGACCCCCTATGGCTACACCTTC. It is translated as CASSLTPYGYTF.

The chain is built from TRBV29-1 and TRBJ1-2; 12 bases align to TRBD1. V was pared by 0 bases and J by 3 bases, with 11 bases of the junction left unmatched. From germline, CDR1 is SQVTM and CDR2 ANQGSEA. The CDR3 consists of 18 residues. The CDR3, as DNA: TGCAGCGTTGAAGAACGCCTCGGGGGGACAGGGGGCGACTATGGCTACACCTTC. Translation gives CSVEERLGGTGGDYGYTF. The whole variable domain, remainder taken from reference TRBV29-1 and TRBJ1-2, is SAVISQKPSRDICQRGTSLTIQCQVDSQVTMMFWYRQQPGQSLTLIATANQGSEATYESGFVIDKFPISRPNLTFSTLTVSNMSPEDSSIYLCSVEERLGGTGGDYGYTFGSGTRLTVV.

This clonotype was counted many times. The V call is TRBV28, the J call TRBJ1-1, with 10 bases lining up with TRBD1. The CDR3 is 16 amino acids. Germline V gives CDR1 MDHEN, CDR2 SYDVKM. V lost 2 bases, J lost 1 base, and 4 bases stayed unmatched. CDR3 nucleotide sequence: TGTGCCAGCAGTTTAGGGACAGGGGATTGGAACACTGAAGCTTTCTTT. This encodes CASSLGTGDWNTEAFF.

This clonotype was found many times. This chain connects TRBV7-2 to TRBJ1-1, with no clear D. Trimming removed 2 bases at V and 8 bases at J, with 15 bases between. Germline V gives CDR1 SGHTA, CDR2 FQGNSA. This CDR3 has 14 residues. The CDR3 bases are TGTGCCAGCAGCTTAAGTAGTAGAATTGGGGAAGCTTTCTTT. Its protein is CASSLSSRIGEAFF. The full variable domain, with the rest looked up from reference TRBV7-2 and TRBJ1-1, is GAGVSQSPSNKVTEKGKDVELRCDPISGHTALYWYRQSLGQGLEFLIYFQGNSAPDKSGLPSDRFSAERTGGSVSTLTIQRTQQEDSAVYLCASSLSSRIGEAFFGQGTRLTVV.